This is a list of T cell receptor beta chains from one sample in a study of cytomegalovirus exposure and HLA in healthy donors. Using immunoSEQ multiplex PCR, the repertoire was profiled, and TCRdb retains in-frame clones only, with some absent. Of about 120,000 clones listed, 80% are singletons. Sequencing input: PBMCs. The receptors shown here come from a female donor in good health and CMV-seropositive. Both conserved end residues are part of each CDR3. The D gene is left open where the match is weak. Clone size is not always given. Where it is, it says once, few, many or a class for expanded clones.

cdr3_aa	cdr3_nt	v_call	j_call	d_call	clone_size
CASRVRQGNYGYTF	TGTGCCAGCAGAGTGAGACAGGGGAACTATGGCTACACCTTC	TRBV6-6	TRBJ1-2	TRBD1	.
CASSYLGGYTF	TGTGCCAGCAGCTACCTTGGTGGCTACACCTTC	TRBV28	TRBJ1-2	.	once
CASSSTPRDTEAFF	TGTGCCAGCAGCTCCACCCCCAGGGACACTGAAGCTTTCTTT	TRBV2	TRBJ1-1	.	.
CASRRQGGGYTF	TGTGCCAGCAGAAGACAGGGTGGCGGCTACACCTTC	TRBV28	TRBJ1-2	TRBD1	.
CASSPARETQYF	TGTGCCAGCAGCCCTGCCCGGGAGACCCAGTACTTC	TRBV7-6	TRBJ2-5	.	.
CASSPPGTGGSYEQYF	TGCGCCAGCAGCCCTCCCGGGACAGGGGGCTCCTACGAGCAGTACTTC	TRBV5-1	TRBJ2-7	TRBD1	.
CASSPGVGGDYEQYF	TGCGCCAGCAGCCCAGGCGTCGGGGGGGACTACGAGCAGTACTTC	TRBV4-3	TRBJ2-7	TRBD2	.
CASSFQAARGEQFF	TGTGCCAGCAGCTTTCAAGCTGCAAGGGGTGAGCAGTTCTTC	TRBV7-3	TRBJ2-1	.	.
CASSQGLAGGPDTQYF	TGCGCCAGCAGCCAAGGGCTAGCGGGGGGACCAGATACGCAGTATTTT	TRBV4-1	TRBJ2-3	TRBD2	once
CASSLESGYEQYF	TGTGCCAGCAGCCTGGAATCAGGCTACGAGCAGTACTTC	TRBV5-4	TRBJ2-7	.	few
CASSFGKSPLHF	TGTGCCAGCAGCTTCGGGAAATCACCCCTCCACTTT	TRBV7-9	TRBJ1-6	.	.
CASKGGREQFF	TGCGCCAGCAAAGGCGGGCGGGAGCAGTTCTTC	TRBV5-1	TRBJ2-1	.	.
CASSADYNSPLHF	TGTGCCAGCAGTGCAGATTATAATTCACCCCTCCACTTT	TRBV2	TRBJ1-6	.	once
CAWSVLTRWRGEKLFF	TGTGCCTGGAGTGTTCTTACCCGCTGGCGGGGTGAAAAACTGTTTTTT	TRBV30	TRBJ1-4	.	.
CASSPSDRGAFF	TGTGCCAGCAGCCCCAGCGATAGGGGGGCTTTCTTT	TRBV7-9	TRBJ1-1	.	once
CASSSQPPGVPGTEAFF	TGTGCCAGCAGCTCCCAACCCCCAGGGGTCCCCGGGACTGAAGCTTTCTTT	TRBV7-2	TRBJ1-1	.	few
CASSFWLANEQFF	TGTGCCAGCAGTTTCTGGCTAGCCAATGAGCAGTTCTTC	TRBV28	TRBJ2-1	.	.
CASMSGGTEAFF	TGTGCCAGCATGTCAGGGGGCACTGAAGCTTTCTTT	TRBV28	TRBJ1-1	TRBD1	.
CATSRDIGDQPQHF	TGTGCCACCAGCAGAGATATAGGAGATCAGCCCCAGCATTTT	TRBV15	TRBJ1-5	.	.
CASSDGRGFDTEAFF	TGTGCCAGCAGCGACGGCAGGGGGTTTGACACTGAAGCTTTCTTT	TRBV7-9	TRBJ1-1	TRBD1	few
CASSLSGGNQPQHF	TGTGCCAGCAGCTTGAGCGGGGGAAATCAGCCCCAGCATTTT	TRBV5-6	TRBJ1-5	.	few
CASSPTGHPTYEQYF	TGTGCCAGCAGCCCCACGGGACACCCCACCTACGAGCAGTACTTC	TRBV7-3	TRBJ2-7	.	.
CASSYRYRGQNTEAFF	TGTGCCAGCAGTTACCGATACAGGGGGCAGAACACTGAAGCTTTCTTT	TRBV6-5	TRBJ1-1	TRBD1	.
CASSQDRTGLTGANVLTF	TGCGCCAGCAGCCAAGACAGGACAGGGCTGACTGGGGCCAACGTCCTGACTTTC	TRBV4-3	TRBJ2-6	TRBD1	few
CASSLQYAGELFF	TGTGCCAGCAGTCTTCAGTACGCCGGGGAGCTGTTTTTT	TRBV11-2	TRBJ2-2	.	.
CASSTPGQGAGELFF	TGTGCCAGCAGCACACCGGGACAGGGGGCCGGGGAGCTGTTTTTT	TRBV9	TRBJ2-2	TRBD1	few
CASSLQGDYGYTF	TGCGCCAGCAGCTTACAGGGGGACTATGGCTACACCTTC	TRBV5-1	TRBJ1-2	TRBD1	.
CASRGTSGYTGELFF	TGTGCCAGCAGGGGGACTAGCGGGTACACCGGGGAGCTGTTTTTT	TRBV25-1	TRBJ2-2	TRBD2	.
CASGLGLSGYGYTF	TGTGCTAGTGGTTTGGGACTCTCCGGCTATGGCTACACCTTC	TRBV12-5	TRBJ1-2	.	.
CASSPNNRAQTQYF	TGTGCCAGCTCACCGAATAACAGGGCCCAGACCCAGTACTTC	TRBV18	TRBJ2-5	.	.
CASSPTVRATNEKLFF	TGTGCCAGTAGCCCGACAGTGCGCGCAACTAATGAAAAACTGTTTTTT	TRBV19	TRBJ1-4	.	.
CAGRTGGREKLFF	TGTGCCGGAAGGACAGGGGGAAGAGAAAAACTGTTTTTT	TRBV6-6	TRBJ1-4	TRBD1	.
CASSLSRQGGNEQFF	TGCGCCAGCAGCTTGTCCCGACAGGGGGGCAATGAGCAGTTCTTC	TRBV5-1	TRBJ2-1	TRBD1	.
CASSPGQGFYNEQFF	TGCGCCAGCAGCCCGGGACAGGGGTTCTACAATGAGCAGTTCTTC	TRBV5-1	TRBJ2-1	TRBD1	.
CASSLVSGGYEQYF	TGTGCCAGCAGCTTAGTGTCAGGTGGCTACGAGCAGTACTTC	TRBV11-2	TRBJ2-7	.	.
CSVVTGTGVYEQYF	TGCAGCGTTGTAACCGGGACAGGGGTCTACGAGCAGTACTTC	TRBV29-1	TRBJ2-7	TRBD1	.
CASSLAGGGNEQFF	TGTGCCAGCAGCTTAGCGGGGGGTGGCAATGAGCAGTTCTTC	TRBV5-6	TRBJ2-1	TRBD2	.
CASSRTVDEKLFF	TGTGCCAGCAGTCGGACAGTTGATGAAAAACTGTTTTTT	TRBV6-5	TRBJ1-4	.	.
CASSSGRGNEQFF	TGTGCCAGCAGCTCGGGCCGGGGTAATGAGCAGTTCTTC	TRBV7-3	TRBJ2-1	.	.
CATGDRVNQPQHF	TGTGCCACCGGCGACAGGGTCAATCAGCCCCAGCATTTT	TRBV19	TRBJ1-5	TRBD1	.
CASSLGRDQETQYF	TGTGCCAGCAGTTTAGGCAGGGACCAAGAGACCCAGTACTTC	TRBV28	TRBJ2-5	.	.
CASSLSGGPSGNTIYF	TGTGCCAGCAGCTTATCCGGCGGCCCCTCTGGAAACACCATATATTTT	TRBV7-9	TRBJ1-3	.	.
CASSSQGENTGELFF	TGTGCCAGCAGTTCACAGGGGGAAAACACCGGGGAGCTGTTTTTT	TRBV27	TRBJ2-2	TRBD1	.
CASSADGGKETQYF	TGTGCCAGCAGTGCCGACGGGGGAAAAGAGACCCAGTACTTC	TRBV2	TRBJ2-5	.	.
CASSQEATRANEKLFF	TGTGCCAGCAGCCAAGAGGCCACTAGGGCTAATGAAAAACTGTTTTTT	TRBV4-2	TRBJ1-4	.	.
CASSGQDQPQHF	TGTGCCAGCAGTGGGCAGGATCAGCCCCAGCATTTT	TRBV6-6	TRBJ1-5	.	few
CASSLSYSPLHF	TGTGCCAGCAGCTTGAGTTATTCACCCCTCCACTTT	TRBV7-2	TRBJ1-6	.	.
CASSQPPGQGRTNEKLFF	TGCGCCAGCAGCCAACCACCGGGACAGGGACGGACTAATGAAAAACTGTTTTTT	TRBV4-1	TRBJ1-4	TRBD1	.
CASSTTGDGYGYTF	TGTGCCAGCAGCACCACAGGGGATGGCTATGGCTACACCTTC	TRBV28	TRBJ1-2	TRBD1	.